The clone carrying this TCR beta chain has a handful of counts. Its antigen is unidentified. The record originates from a study of T-cell reconstitution after alpha-beta-depleted transplantation in children. Whole-study results and caveats: Newly made T cells mostly supplied T-cell counts and diversity one year after transplant. Several hundred expanded graft clones reportedly were the source of alpha-beta T cells about two months after transplant.

Unique molecular identifiers were incorporated during preparation of the TCRbeta library. TCRdb recomputed calls from the PCR reads with MiXCR, one row per CDR3 protein. The profile shows about 600,000 distinct CDR3 sequences, 10% to 15% of them singletons. Trimming at V came to 7 bases and at J to 2 bases, leaving 5 bases not matched to a gene. This CDR3 spans 16 amino acids. The chain is built from TRBV12-3 or TRBV12-4 and TRBJ2-1; 13 nucleotides match TRBD2. The material sequenced was PBMCs, mostly from graft donor cells, taken 360 days after TCRalphabeta/CD19-depleted stem cell transplant. This receptor was taken from a male patient younger than 18 who had a stem cell transplant for acute myeloid leukemia, so the T cells may come from the graft donor. CDR3 sequence (DNA): TGTGCCAGCAACTACGGACTAGCGGGAGCCTACAATGAGCAGTTCTTC. Amino acids: CASNYGLAGAYNEQFF.